This T cell receptor beta chain stems from a study of regulatory T cells in long-lasting Graves disease. Study background: For a period under 3 months, newly diagnosed Graves' patients had taken antithyroid drugs. Study-level points and caveats: Accuracy may have suffered from the small sample size. The persistent group shared 2,500 or so public clonotypes, more than the approximately 880 shared by new patients.

Investigators prepared the TCR beta libraries by applying iRepertoire HTBI primers and Arm-PCR of CDR3 regions. TCRdb redid the calling of the multiplex PCR reads with MiXCR, one entry per CDR3 protein. The sample comprises some 410,000 distinct CDR3 sequences, about a sixth of which are singletons, and around 10% rests with the top ten. This clonotype was counted at least ten times. The target antigen is unknown. Time point denoted: newly diagnosed GD, antithyroid drugs for less than 3 months. Following extraction of RNA from PBMCs, that RNA was used to make the TCR library. The germline V gene has CDR1 GTSNPN and CDR2 SVGIG (reference sequence). The CDR3 contains 16 residues. The V segment lost 1 base and the J segment 3 bases; nucleotides outside the gene matches: 11. These data also featured in a second study, about T cells in Graves' hyperthyroidism and ophthalmopathy.

V gene TRBV30 combines with J gene TRBJ2-7; TRBD2 matches 8 bases. The source is a woman under 40 with Graves disease. The sample in question was peripheral blood mononuclear cells (PBMCs), obtained at new diagnosis, from a patient treated with antithyroid drugs. DNA of the CDR3: TGTGCCTGGAGTGCTCCGAAGGGGACTAGGGGCTACGAGCAGTACTTC. This codes for CAWSAPKGTRGYEQYF. Looking up the rest from reference TRBV30 and TRBJ2-7 gives the full variable domain: SQTIHQWPATLVQPVGSPLSLECTVEGTSNPNLYWYRQAAGRGLQLLFYSVGIGQISSEVPQNLSASRPQDRQFILSSKKLLLSDSGFYLCAWSAPKGTRGYEQYFGPGTRLTVT.